This entry features one TCR beta chain sequence. Antigen specificity is unknown. Germline V gene sequence: CDR1 SGHDT, CDR2 YYEEEE. This CDR3 has 13 amino acids. The ends were cut back, 3 bases at V and 5 bases at J, with 12 bases in the middle. This record comes from a study of cytotoxic CD8 clonotypes in ibrutinib-treated CLL. Study in general: Response samples came after a median 12 months of treatment, range 6 to 36.

Notes on the study in general: Clonality went up at the time of ibrutinib response, stayed stable in sustained remission, and later dropped back toward its baseline level at progression. Baseline clonality exceeded age-matched healthy donors and tracked circulating CD8+ T-cell counts.

The intended depth for sequencing was 1 in 200,000 to 1 in 1 million T cells. TCRdb keeps only in-frame clones here, not all; method: immunoSEQ multiplex PCR. The sample includes some 290,000 clones, almost 80% of them seen just once. This TCR derives from a human donor with chronic lymphocytic leukemia. The chain couples TRBV5-6 to TRBJ2-7, with a weak D call TRBD2 (6 bases). This material consisted of PBMCs, taken before ibrutinib treatment. The CDR3 DNA is TGTGCCAGCAGCTCCGGGAGTTTTAACGAGCAGTACTTC. This gives the protein CASSSGSFNEQYF.